The 4 T cell receptor beta chains below all came from one sample that was sequenced in a study of T cell repertoires in cytomegalovirus infection. From the reads, TCRdb called clonotypes with MiXCR, one entry per CDR3 protein. This table holds about 700,000 distinct CDR3 sequences, around 35% found once. Their antigen targets remain unknown. The sample consisted of cultured PBMCs, taken from culture after CMV antigen stimulation. The receptors come from a human donor in good health (CMV status not recorded). Some clones in this sample may be carry-over from other donors' samples.

A word on this clonotype: Compared with germline, one end of the junction differs, possibly owing to a read error. The chain couples TRBV20-1 to TRBJ2-3; 13 nucleotides match TRBD2. Per the germline V gene, CDR1 is DFQATT and CDR2 is SNEGSKA (reference sequence). The CDR3 runs 15 residues. CDR3 in DNA: TGCAACCGGTTCAGACTAGCGGGAGGTTCGGATACGCGGTATTTT. This gives the protein CNRFRLAGGSDTRYF.

The chain combines TRBV7-2 with TRBJ2-3; no clear D. Trimming removed 1 base at V and 8 bases at J, with 13 bases between. Germline V gives CDR1 SGHTA, CDR2 FQGNSA. This CDR3 is 14 amino acids long. CDR3 sequence: CASSLGWQLGTQYF. The CDR3 DNA follows: TGTGCCAGCAGCTTAGGGTGGCAGCTTGGTACGCAGTATTTT.

This clonotype has ten or more counts. The chain employs TRBV7-2 and TRBJ2-1; 10 bases map to TRBD2. This CDR3 is 16 amino acids long. After removal of 5 bases from V and 3 bases from J, the junction contained 7 bases not matched to a gene. Germline V lookup: CDR1 SGHTA, CDR2 FQGNSA. The CDR3 is CASSPRTSGGYNEQFF. The DNA of the CDR3 is TGTGCCAGCAGCCCAAGGACTAGCGGAGGCTACAATGAGCAGTTCTTC.

This clonotype has a count of ten or more. V and J are TRBV7-2 and TRBJ2-1; TRBD2 matches 8 bases. Trimming removed 5 bases from V and 1 base from J; junction bases left unmatched: 4. Germline values: CDR1 SGHTA, CDR2 FQGNSA. This CDR3 is built from 15 residues. DNA of the CDR3: TGTGCCAGCAGCCCATTAGCGGGATCCTACAATGAGCAGTTCTTC. Residues: CASSPLAGSYNEQFF.